A selection of T cell receptor beta chains follows, all from one sample in a study. Each CDR3 protein gets one entry after TCRdb re-called the RT-PCR reads with MiXCR. This repertoire shows hundreds of thousands of distinct CDR3 sequences, 13% to 15% found once; its top ten account for just over 3.5%. Material for sequencing was memory CD4+ T cells from blood. The receptors stem from a female donor in good health, serving as a healthy control. The CDR3 runs from the conserved cysteine through the conserved F or W. Each record gives: clone size, J gene, CDR3 length, D gene, V gene, CDR3 DNA, CDR3 protein. A D gene is named only where the DNA matches it firmly. Size values are once, few and many counts, or a class for expanded clones, and some rows have none.

many TRBJ2-2 13 NA TRBV29-1 TGCAGCGCCCAAGAGGCTTTAGATGGGGAGCTGTTTTTT CSAQEALDGELFF
NA TRBJ2-7 12 TRBD2 TRBV3-1 TGTGCCAGCAGCTCCGCGGGAGGCGAGCAGTACTTC CASSSAGGEQYF
few TRBJ2-3 15 NA TRBV7-9 TGTGCCAGCAGCTTTTTGGCCTACGGCACAGATACGCAGTATTTT CASSFLAYGTDTQYF
NA TRBJ1-1 15 TRBD1 TRBV27 TGTGCCAGCAGCACCTCTCGGACAGGGAACACTGAAGCTTTCTTT CASSTSRTGNTEAFF
NA TRBJ2-1 16 TRBD2 TRBV4-3 TGCGCCAGCAGCCCGTCGGGACTAGCGGGGATGTATGAGCAGTTCTTC CASSPSGLAGMYEQFF
few TRBJ1-1 14 NA TRBV20-1 TGCAGTGCTAGAGGTCTTCGTATGGGCACTGAAGCTTTCTTT CSARGLRMGTEAFF
NA TRBJ2-3 16 TRBD2 TRBV7-2 TGTGCCAGCAGCTTAGAGGCTAGCGGGGATCCAGATACGCAGTATTTT CASSLEASGDPDTQYF
NA TRBJ1-1 16 TRBD1 TRBV20-1 TGCAGTGCTAGACAGGGGGCCGGGGGTTTGAACACTGAAGCTTTCTTT CSARQGAGGLNTEAFF
NA TRBJ1-2 18 TRBD1 TRBV7-2 TGTGCCAGCAGCTTAGGGCCACCGGGACAGGGTAATAACTATGGCTACACCTTC CASSLGPPGQGNNYGYTF
NA TRBJ2-1 15 NA TRBV7-2 TGTTCCAGCAGCACGGGAGACAGGTCCTACAATGAGCAGTTCTTC CSSSTGDRSYNEQFF
NA TRBJ1-6 15 NA TRBV7-2 TGTGCCAGCAGCTTAGCAGGGGGTACAAATTCACCCCTCCACTTT CASSLAGGTNSPLHF
few TRBJ2-1 14 TRBD2 TRBV20-1 TGCAGTGCTAGGGCTAGCGGGCCGTACAATGAGCAGTTCTTC CSARASGPYNEQFF
NA TRBJ1-4 16 NA TRBV28 TGTGCCAGCAGTTTAGCAGGGACCGGAGAAAGTGAAAAACTGTTTTTT CASSLAGTGESEKLFF
NA TRBJ1-1 13 NA TRBV20-1 TGCAGTGCGATAATCTCCTTTAACACTGAAGCTTTCTTT CSAIISFNTEAFF
NA TRBJ2-1 14 NA TRBV29-1 TGCAGCGTTGATCGCAGCGGAGTCTACAATGAGCAGTTCTTC CSVDRSGVYNEQFF
many TRBJ1-2 13 NA TRBV5-1 TGCGCCAGCAGCCCCGCGGAGCTCTATGGCTACACCTTC CASSPAELYGYTF
few TRBJ2-3 16 TRBD2 TRBV5-1 TGCGCCAGCAGCCGGGGACTAGCGGGAGGAGTAGATACGCAGTATTTT CASSRGLAGGVDTQYF
few TRBJ2-7 15 TRBD2 TRBV9 TGTGCCAGCAGCCCCCAAGCGGGAGAGGTTGTCGAGCAGTACTTC CASSPQAGEVVEQYF
few TRBJ1-2 12 NA TRBV9 TGTGCCAGCAGCCCTTTAGCGGGGGTTCTCACCTTC CASSPLAGVLTF
few TRBJ1-1 14 NA TRBV7-3 TGTGCCAGCAGTTTTAGTTCGGAATACACTGAAGCTTTCTTT CASSFSSEYTEAFF
few TRBJ1-1 15 TRBD1 TRBV10-2 TGCGCCAGCAGTGGACAGGGGGCAGGGAACACTGAAGCTTTCTTT CASSGQGAGNTEAFF
NA TRBJ1-5 15 NA TRBV5-1 TGCGCCAGCAGCTTGTCGGGGGGTAGGGGTCAGCCCCAGCATTTT CASSLSGGRGQPQHF
NA TRBJ1-6 17 TRBD1 TRBV20-1 TGCAGTGTTTTTCTCCTCCCAGGGGGCCAGCCAGAGTCACCCCTCCACTTT CSVFLLPGGQPESPLHF
many TRBJ2-3 15 NA TRBV24-1 TGTGCCACCAGTGATTCCTCCGCGGATCAGGATACGCAGTATTTT CATSDSSADQDTQYF
many TRBJ1-5 15 NA TRBV4-2 TGTGCCAGCAGCCAAGATCACGGGGGCGATCAGCCCCAGCATTTT CASSQDHGGDQPQHF
few TRBJ2-7 16 NA TRBV5-6 TGTGCCAGCAGCCACCTGGACAGAACCTACGCCTACGAGCAGTACTTC CASSHLDRTYAYEQYF
few TRBJ2-3 16 NA TRBV7-9 TGTGCCAGCAGCTTAGGTGGGGGGCGCAACACAGATACGCAGTATTTT CASSLGGGRNTDTQYF
few TRBJ2-6 17 NA TRBV15 TGTGCCACCAGCAGAGATTGGGGGAACTCTGGGGCCAACGTCCTGACTTTC CATSRDWGNSGANVLTF
NA TRBJ2-1 18 TRBD1 TRBV24-1 TGTGCCACCAGTGATCCCGGGACAGGGGGTGGCCTCCACAATGAGCAGTTCTTC CATSDPGTGGGLHNEQFF
few TRBJ2-7 14 NA TRBV27 TGTGCCAGCAGTGAAACGGGGAGCTCCTACGAGCAGTACTTC CASSETGSSYEQYF
NA TRBJ2-3 15 NA TRBV13 TGTGCCAGCAGTCCCGACCACATGCAGGGAGATACGCAGTATTTT CASSPDHMQGDTQYF
many TRBJ2-3 18 TRBD2 TRBV27 TGTGCCAGCAGTACGGGACTAGGTACCTTCGAGTCCACAGATACGCAGTATTTT CASSTGLGTFESTDTQYF
NA TRBJ2-1 13 NA TRBV7-2 TGTGCCAGCAGCCCGGATCCCATCCTTTTGCAGTTCTTC CASSPDPILLQFF
NA TRBJ2-3 16 TRBD1 TRBV3-1 TGTGCCAGCAGCCAGCTACAGGGGGCCGGCACAGATACGCAGTATTTT CASSQLQGAGTDTQYF
NA TRBJ2-5 13 NA TRBV6-1 TGTGCCAGCAGTGAGCGGTATGGGGATGGCCAGTACTTC CASSERYGDGQYF
few TRBJ1-2 15 NA TRBV19 TGTGCCAGTAGTCCCTACAGCGTACCTAACTATGGCTACACCTTC CASSPYSVPNYGYTF
many TRBJ2-7 13 NA TRBV29-1 TGCAGCGTTGGGGGCCAGGCATCCTACGAGCAGTACTTC CSVGGQASYEQYF
few TRBJ2-7 14 NA TRBV7-8 TGTGCCAGCAGCCCGAACGTGGACACCCCGTTCGATCACTTC CASSPNVDTPFDHF
many TRBJ2-5 16 TRBD2 TRBV5-1 TGCGCCAGCAGCCCTGGACTAGCGGCCTACCAAGAGACCCAGTACTTC CASSPGLAAYQETQYF
NA TRBJ1-2 12 TRBD1 TRBV20-1 TGCAGTGCTGAGGACAGGGTGGGTGGCTACACCTTC CSAEDRVGGYTF
NA TRBJ2-2 14 TRBD2 TRBV29-1 TGCAGCGCACGACCTGGTAGCGGGGCCGGGGAGCTGTTTTTT CSARPGSGAGELFF
many TRBJ2-1 17 NA TRBV4-3 TGCGCCAGCAGCCAAGACTGGAGGGGGCGTACCTACAATGAGCAGTTCTTC CASSQDWRGRTYNEQFF
NA TRBJ1-1 15 TRBD1 TRBV11-2 TGTGCCAGCAGCCAAGGCAGGGGGCGAACAACTGAAGCTTTCTTT CASSQGRGRTTEAFF
many TRBJ2-3 13 TRBD1 TRBV10-3 TGTGCCACCGAGGGGGCGGGCACAGATACGCAGTATTTT CATEGAGTDTQYF
many TRBJ2-7 13 NA TRBV12-3/TRBV12-4 TGTGCCAGCAGTTTTGGCAGGGCGTACGAGCAGTACTTC CASSFGRAYEQYF
few TRBJ2-7 15 NA TRBV27 TGTGCCAGCAGTTTATCCCCCGACGGTAACTACGAGCAGTACTTC CASSLSPDGNYEQYF
few TRBJ2-6 14 NA TRBV5-1 TGCGCCAGCACCGGTGATCTGGGGGCCAACGTCCTGACTTTC CASTGDLGANVLTF
many TRBJ2-6 17 NA TRBV5-6 TGTGCCAGCAGCTTGGGGTTGGGGACAACTGGGGCCAACGTCCTGACTTTC CASSLGLGTTGANVLTF
few TRBJ2-7 16 NA TRBV5-1 TGCGCCAGCAGCTTGGGATCGGTGAGCTTCTCCTACGAGCAGTACTTC CASSLGSVSFSYEQYF
many TRBJ2-7 15 TRBD1 TRBV6-2/TRBV6-3 TGTGCCAGCAGAAATGGAGGGACAGGGTCCTACGAGCAGTACTTC CASRNGGTGSYEQYF
few TRBJ2-3 15 NA TRBV20-1 TGCAGTGCTTCGGGACTCCCCTCTAGCACAGATACGCAGTATTTT CSASGLPSSTDTQYF
NA TRBJ2-3 15 NA TRBV11-3 TGTGCCAGCAGCCCACCGGCGAGGGGCACAGATACGCAGTATTTT CASSPPARGTDTQYF
NA TRBJ1-1 15 NA TRBV6-6 TGTGCCAGCAGCCCCCGGGGGGACCCGAACACTGAAGCTTTCTTT CASSPRGDPNTEAFF
NA TRBJ1-1 17 TRBD1 TRBV6-5 TGTGCCAGCAGTTACGTCCCGGGACAGGGTGGCAATACTGAAGCTTTCTTT CASSYVPGQGGNTEAFF